This T cell receptor (beta chain) was profiled in a study of blood T cell repertoires in COVID-19. Study-level background: Sites across the United States, Italy and Spain contributed samples from acute and convalescent COVID-19.

Original data processing: Reference gene primers were amplified, and this amplification served to estimate nucleated cell counts. Here immunoSEQ multiplex PCR was the method, and the copy in TCRdb shows in-frame clones only, minus some. V, J and clone size were drawn from that table, and D and trimming were deduced from the DNA. In the table there are some 140,000 clones, roughly 80% of which are singletons. The study assigned cohorts using participant-reported clinical history. Two consecutive negative NP/OP PCR tests, clearance, or resolved symptoms defined Cohort 3 recovery. The receptor was derived from a man in his forties or fifties who had recovered from COVID-19. The sample consisted of PBMCs or T cells enriched from blood (not recorded which).

This CDR3 reads CASGDGVGNQPQHF. CDR3 DNA: TGTGCTAGTGGGGACGGGGTTGGGAATCAGCCCCAGCATTTT. The chain uses TRBV12-5 and TRBJ1-5; D is ambiguous. V was pared by 6 bases and J by 4 bases, with 13 bases between. Per germline, CDR1 LGHNT and CDR2 FRNRAP. The CDR3 spans 14 residues.